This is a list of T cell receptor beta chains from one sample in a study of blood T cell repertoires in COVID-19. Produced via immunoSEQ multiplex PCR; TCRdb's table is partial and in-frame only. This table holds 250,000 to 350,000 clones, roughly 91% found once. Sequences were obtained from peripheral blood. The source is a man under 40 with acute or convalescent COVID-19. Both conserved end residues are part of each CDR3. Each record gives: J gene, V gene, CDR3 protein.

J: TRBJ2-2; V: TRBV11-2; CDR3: CASSISGTSGRGVTGELFF
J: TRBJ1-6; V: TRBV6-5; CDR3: CASSYEGAANSPLHF
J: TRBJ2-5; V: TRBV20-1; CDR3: CSASYREGVSRTQYF
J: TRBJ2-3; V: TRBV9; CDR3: CASSVNPGPNTDTQYF
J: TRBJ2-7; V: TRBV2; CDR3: CASSPLAHYEQYF
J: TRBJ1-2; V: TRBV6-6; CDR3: CASSYVRDRLYGYTF
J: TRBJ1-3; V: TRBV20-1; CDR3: CSASAGAGNTIYF
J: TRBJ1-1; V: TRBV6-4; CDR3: CASSVRQGGTEAFF
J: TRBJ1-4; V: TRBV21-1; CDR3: CASGDKLHLF
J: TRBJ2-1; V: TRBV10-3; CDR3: CATDKGLAGMDEQFF
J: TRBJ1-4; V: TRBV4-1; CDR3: CASSPRTTGFEEKLFF
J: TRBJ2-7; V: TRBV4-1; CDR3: CASSLASGNSYEQYF
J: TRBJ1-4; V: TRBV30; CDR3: CAWNPGGGLEKLFF
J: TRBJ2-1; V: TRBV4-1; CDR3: CASSQEKREVGNEQFF
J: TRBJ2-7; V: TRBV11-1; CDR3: CASSPSPVLGTYEQYF
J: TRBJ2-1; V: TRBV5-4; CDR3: CASSLVAGGPNEQFF
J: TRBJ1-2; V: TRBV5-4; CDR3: CASSLRDRDRDYTF
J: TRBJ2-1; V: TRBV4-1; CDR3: CASSQGNGNNEQFF
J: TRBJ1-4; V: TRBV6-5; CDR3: CASSYEGGGEKLFF
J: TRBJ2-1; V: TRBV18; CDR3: CASSPQDRFKISNEQFF
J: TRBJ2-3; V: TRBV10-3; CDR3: CAIGLAETDTQYF
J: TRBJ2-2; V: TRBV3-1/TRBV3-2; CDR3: CASSHLSRELFF
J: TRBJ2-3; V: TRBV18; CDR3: CASSSLAGGTDTQYF
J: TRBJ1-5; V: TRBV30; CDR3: CAWGIYSNQPQHF
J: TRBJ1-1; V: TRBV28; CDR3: CASSPNTGGGVRYTEAFF
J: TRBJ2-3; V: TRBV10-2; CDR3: CASRTSHTDTQYF
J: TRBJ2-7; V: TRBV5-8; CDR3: CASSFAGGSSYEQYF
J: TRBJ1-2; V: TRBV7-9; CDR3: CASSLRRNYGYTF
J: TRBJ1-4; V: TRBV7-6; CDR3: CASSLGTVEKLFF
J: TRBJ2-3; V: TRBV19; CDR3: CASSIDSAGQDTQYF
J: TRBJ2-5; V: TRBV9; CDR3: CASSVAGGPETQYF
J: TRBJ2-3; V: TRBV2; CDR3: CASSEAETQYF
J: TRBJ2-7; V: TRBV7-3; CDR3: CASSAGQVISEQYF
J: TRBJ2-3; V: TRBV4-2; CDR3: CASSRTRQGESSDTQYF
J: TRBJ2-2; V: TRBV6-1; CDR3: CASSEFLGELFF
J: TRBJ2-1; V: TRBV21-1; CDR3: CASSKGDRVSGEQFF
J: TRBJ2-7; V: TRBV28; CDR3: CASSTTVSSYEQYF
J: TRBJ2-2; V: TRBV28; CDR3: CASRGVTGELFF
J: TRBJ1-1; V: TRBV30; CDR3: CAWRYGERVPAFF
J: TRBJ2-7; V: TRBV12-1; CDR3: CAKVFPPPVLRKEGRYEQYF
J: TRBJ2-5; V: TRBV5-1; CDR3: CASSIAGTSQETQYF
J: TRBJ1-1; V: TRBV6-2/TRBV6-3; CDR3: CASSLGQGNTEAFF
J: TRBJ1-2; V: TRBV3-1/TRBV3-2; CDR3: CASSQDRGADYGYTF
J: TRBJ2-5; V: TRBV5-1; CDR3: CASSLDGRVGETQYF
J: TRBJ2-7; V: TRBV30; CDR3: CAWSPSRSLEQYF
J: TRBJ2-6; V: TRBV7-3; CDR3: CASSAETGPQGANVLTF
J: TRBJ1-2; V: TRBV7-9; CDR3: CASDQLAGYANYGYTF
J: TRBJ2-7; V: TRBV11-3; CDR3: CASSARTGATYEQYF
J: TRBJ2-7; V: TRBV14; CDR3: CASSQGLAGVYEQYF
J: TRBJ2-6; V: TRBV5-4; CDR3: CASSTGQGAGANVLTF